The next 22 T cell receptor beta chains were all read from a single sample in a study of beta chain features in type 1 diabetes. Reverse transcribing all isolated RNA meant expressed TCRB transcripts were sequenced. Sequencing used immunoSEQ multiplex PCR; TCRdb keeps in-frame clones, though not all of them. Of tens of thousands of clones in the sample, about 32% are singletons; the top ten hold approximately 0.45%. Sequencing was performed on stem cell memory CD4+ T cells from blood. The receptors stem from a woman between 18 and 30 years old in good health.

The chain employs TRBV18 and TRBJ1-1, with a weak D call TRBD1 (5 bases). V was shortened by 3 bases and J by 2 bases, with 7 bases between the two germline ends. The V gene's germline CDR1 is KGHSH and CDR2 LQKENI. This CDR3 comprises 13 residues. The CDR3 sequence is CASSPTVNTEAFF. The CDR3 DNA reads as TGTGCCAGCTCACCGACAGTCAACACTGAAGCTTTCTTT.

This rearrangement joins TRBV7-8 to TRBJ2-5, with D tentatively TRBD2 (6 bases). V was cut by 3 bases and J by 5 bases, with 10 bases left in between. Germline CDR1 SGHVS, CDR2 FQNEAQ. The CDR3 has 13 residues. The CDR3 here is CASSFARGETQYF. CDR3 coding DNA: TGTGCCAGCAGCTTTGCCCGGGGGGAGACCCAGTACTTC.

This clone was counted a few times. The chain joins TRBV14 to TRBJ2-6; 7 bases line up with TRBD2. V was pared by 3 bases and J by 1 base, with 9 bases of the junction left unmatched. Germline V lookup: CDR1 SGHDN, CDR2 FVKESK. This CDR3 has 18 amino acids. The CDR3 loop is CASSHLRGVSSGANVLTF. As DNA, the CDR3 is TGTGCCAGCAGCCACCTACGGGGGGTTTCATCTGGGGCCAACGTCCTGACTTTC.

The rearrangement joins TRBV2 to TRBJ2-5; no clear D. This CDR3 is built from 14 residues. Trimming took off 6 bases at V and 0 bases at J, with 11 bases between the two ends. Germline CDR1 SNHLY, CDR2 FYNNEI. CDR3 in amino acids: CASSPTTYQETQYF. The CDR3 DNA follows: TGTGCCAGCAGCCCTACTACTTACCAAGAGACCCAGTACTTC.

This sequence joins TRBV11-2 and TRBJ2-7; D gene unclear. V lost 1 base and J 0 bases, leaving 10 bases between the germline ends. The CDR3 loop spans 15 amino acids. CDR1 is SGHAT and CDR2 is FQNNGV in the germline V gene. CDR3 residues: CASSLGRRSSYEQYF. CDR3 sequence (DNA): TGTGCCAGCAGCTTAGGCAGGCGCAGCTCCTACGAGCAGTACTTC.

The V and J genes are TRBV2 and TRBJ2-5; no clear D gene. Germline-derived CDR1 and CDR2 are SNHLY and FYNNEI. Deletions cut 1 base from V and 5 bases from J, with 11 bases between. The CDR3 has 14 residues. The CDR3 sequence is CASSEDRSSETQYF. CDR3 DNA: TGTGCCAGCAGTGAAGATCGTAGTAGCGAGACCCAGTACTTC.

This clone was seen a few times. The V and J genes are TRBV9 and TRBJ2-3; no clear D gene. V lost 0 bases to trimming and J lost 2 bases, with 13 bases between them. Germline-derived CDR1 and CDR2 are SGDLS and YYNGEE. This CDR3 has 16 amino acids. The CDR3 DNA follows: TGTGCCAGCAGCGTAGATCAGCGAACCCCCACAGATACGCAGTATTTT. Translation: CASSVDQRTPTDTQYF.

The gene calls are TRBV9 and TRBJ1-1; perhaps TRBD1 as D (5 bases). The CDR3 has 15 amino acids. V was trimmed by 0 bases and J by 6 bases, leaving 15 bases between them. CDR1 SGDLS and CDR2 YYNGEE come from the germline V gene. In DNA form, the CDR3 reads TGTGCCAGCAGCGTAGATGGGACGGGGGACCCTGAAGCTTTCTTT. Protein: CASSVDGTGDPEAFF. Full variable domain (outside the CDR3, taken from reference TRBV9 and TRBJ1-1): DSGVTQTPKHLITATGQRVTLRCSPRSGDLSVYWYQQSLDQGLQFLIQYYNGEERAKGNILERFSAQQFPDLHSELNLSSLELGDSALYFCASSVDGTGDPEAFFGQGTRLTVV.

The rearrangement links TRBV4-1 to TRBJ1-1; no firm D call. The germline CDR1 and CDR2 sequences are MGHRA and YSYEKL. This CDR3 comprises 16 residues. Trimming left V 2 bases short and J 1 base short, with 14 bases between. DNA of the CDR3: TGCGCCAGCAGCCAAAATTCCGCGCGGAGGAACACTGAAGCTTTCTTT. Translation: CASSQNSARRNTEAFF.

This clone has more than one count but fewer than ten. The rearrangement links TRBV7-2 to TRBJ1-4, with 9 nucleotides matching TRBD1. The V gene's germline CDR1 is SGHTA and CDR2 FQGNSA. The CDR3 covers 15 residues. V dropped 4 bases and J dropped 6; count of bases not matched to a gene: 6. The CDR3: CASSSPGTGHEKLFF. CDR3 coding DNA: TGTGCCAGCAGCTCTCCCGGGACAGGGCATGAAAAACTGTTTTTT. Full variable domain (missing parts from reference TRBV7-2 and TRBJ1-4): GAGVSQSPSNKVTEKGKDVELRCDPISGHTALYWYRQSLGQGLEFLIYFQGNSAPDKSGLPSDRFSAERTGGSVSTLTIQRTQQEDSAVYLCASSSPGTGHEKLFFGSGTQLSVL.

At least ten counts were recorded for this clone. The genes are TRBV29-1 and TRBJ2-3; TRBD1 matches at 7 bases. The V gene's germline CDR1 is SQVTM and CDR2 ANQGSEA. The CDR3 sequence is 13 residues long. The V and J ends lost 8 bases and 2 bases, in that order; junction bases with no gene match: 7. Here the CDR3 reads CSSSDRPTDTQYF. CDR3 in DNA: TGCAGCTCGTCGGACAGGCCCACAGATACGCAGTATTTT.

The rearrangement joins TRBV10-3 to TRBJ1-5; perhaps TRBD1 as D (5 bases). The CDR3 has 13 residues. CDR1 and CDR2 from the germline V gene are ENHRY and SYGVKD. Trimming removed 3 bases at V and 7 bases at J, with 10 bases between. CDR3 DNA: TGTGCCATCAGTGACCCCCAGGGACAGCCCCAGCATTTT. This translates into CAISDPQGQPQHF.

V is TRBV2 and J is TRBJ2-3; D call uncertain. Germline V lookup: CDR1 SNHLY, CDR2 FYNNEI. This CDR3 has 13 amino acids. Trimming shortened V by 0 bases and J by 5 bases, and 6 bases separated the two germline ends. CDR3 loop: CASSEAPGDTQYF. In DNA form, the CDR3 reads TGTGCCAGCAGTGAAGCGCCAGGAGATACGCAGTATTTT.

The chain couples TRBV2 to TRBJ2-5; the D gene is possibly TRBD1 (6 bases). CDR1 is SNHLY, CDR2 FYNNEI, per germline. This CDR3 is built from 16 residues. The germline V and J ends were trimmed by 4 bases and 5 bases, with 20 bases remaining between them. The CDR3 DNA is TGTGCCAGCAGTGGAGGAGGAACAGGGCCTCGGGAGACCCAGTACTTC. Translating it yields CASSGGGTGPRETQYF.

A few counts support this clone. The chain uses TRBV7-2 and TRBJ2-5; perhaps TRBD2 as D (5 bases). V was clipped by 4 bases and J by 11 bases, with 20 bases between them. The germline V gene encodes CDR1 SGHTA and CDR2 FQGNSA. The CDR3 length is 14 residues. CDR3 sequence (DNA): TGTGCCAGCAGCTCGGCATTCGACTACGGGGAGCAGTACTTC. Residues: CASSSAFDYGEQYF.

The rearrangement uses TRBV11-2 and TRBJ1-1; 8 nucleotides line up with TRBD1. The V and J ends lost 6 bases and 6 bases, in that order; junction bases with no gene match: 6. Germline V gene sequence: CDR1 SGHAT, CDR2 FQNNGV. The CDR3 is 13 amino acids. The CDR3 DNA reads TGTGCCAGCAGGCGGACAGGGCGGTCTGAAGCTTTCTTT. Translation gives CASRRTGRSEAFF.

The chain recombines TRBV7-2 with TRBJ2-7, with 12 bases aligning to TRBD2. CDR3 size: 18 residues. V gave up 5 bases and J gave up 1 base; unmatched junction bases: 12. Germline V gene data show CDR1 as SGHTA and CDR2 as FQGNSA. The CDR3 sequence is CASSRRRLAGDRSYEQYF. The CDR3, as DNA: TGTGCCAGCAGCCGTCGCAGACTAGCGGGGGACCGTTCCTACGAGCAGTACTTC.

The chain uses TRBV2 and TRBJ2-7, with D possibly being TRBD2 (5 bases). Germline CDR1 and CDR2: SNHLY and FYNNEI. The CDR3 runs to 13 residues. V was clipped by 6 bases and J by 4 bases, with 13 bases between them. The DNA of the CDR3 is TGTGCCAGCAGAGCCGGGGAGTTTTACGAGCAGTACTTC. Amino acids: CASRAGEFYEQYF.

The CDR3 coding sequence is TGTGCCAGCAGCTTCTCCGGGACTCTGAGGGATACGCAGTATTTT. Protein sequence: CASSFSGTLRDTQYF. The chain has TRBV5-4 and TRBJ2-3; D perhaps matches TRBD2 (6 bases). The CDR3 is 15 amino acids. V lost 2 bases, J lost 6 bases, and 16 bases lay in between. The V gene's germline CDR1 is SGHNT and CDR2 YYREEE (reference sequence).

This clone was picked up one time. The chain links TRBV6-5 to TRBJ1-5; D is possibly TRBD1 (6 bases). Trimming stripped 5 bases from V and 2 bases from J, with 13 bases between. From germline, CDR1 is MNHEY and CDR2 SVGAGI. The CDR3 runs to 15 residues. CDR3 protein: CASSTGTKGNQPQHF. In DNA, the CDR3 is TGTGCCAGCAGTACCGGGACAAAGGGCAATCAGCCCCAGCATTTT.

The J gene is TRBJ2-7, the V gene TRBV2; 7 bases line up with TRBD1. J was trimmed by 2 bases and V by 7 bases; bases with no gene match: 11. CDR1 is SNHLY and CDR2 is FYNNEI in the germline V gene. The CDR3 totals 15 residues. The CDR3: CASINSGQLTYEQYF. CDR3 in DNA: TGTGCCAGCATAAATTCGGGACAGTTAACCTACGAGCAGTACTTC. The variable domain in full, with the rest retrieved from reference TRBV2 and TRBJ2-7, is EPEVTQTPSHQVTQMGQEVILRCVPISNHLYFYWYRQILGQKVEFLVSFYNNEISEKSEIFDDQFSVERPDGSNFTLKIRSTKLEDSAMYFCASINSGQLTYEQYFGPGTRLTVT.

This chain joins TRBV5-1 and TRBJ2-3; the match to TRBD1 covers 9 bases. J gave up 2 bases and V 3 bases, and 4 bases lay outside the gene matches. Germline V gene data show CDR1 as SGHRS and CDR2 as YFSETQ. This CDR3 has 15 residues. The CDR3 nucleotides read TGCGCCAGCAGCTCCGGGACAGGGCCCACAGATACGCAGTATTTT. This gives the protein CASSSGTGPTDTQYF.